These 13 T cell receptor beta chains were all obtained from the same sample, sequenced in a study of T cells in Graves' hyperthyroidism and ophthalmopathy. There were TCR beta CDR3 regions amplified from RNA transcripts. HTBI primers drove first-round RT-PCR of the TCR CDR3. TCRdb independently ran MiXCR on the multiplex PCR reads; one entry per CDR3 protein. Seen here are almost 600,000 distinct CDR3 sequences, approximately 13% observed once, and the top ten hold 5.8%. What was sequenced was blood. These receptors all come from a young woman with Graves' hyperthyroidism that later progressed to Graves' ophthalmopathy.

The chain joins TRBV12-3 or TRBV12-4 to TRBJ1-4; D is ambiguous. Trimming took 8 bases from V and 8 from J, leaving 18 bases between them. The CDR3 contains 14 residues. The chain's CDR3 is CASGFYGMSEKLFF. The CDR3 DNA follows: TGTGCCAGCGGCTTCTACGGGATGTCCGAAAAACTGTTTTTT.

This CDR3 is CASINPTSGTYNEQFF. The CDR3 DNA reads as TGTGCCAGCATAAACCCAACTAGCGGGACCTACAATGAGCAGTTCTTC. The genes are TRBV5-4 and TRBJ2-1; TRBD2 matches at 10 bases. V lost 6 bases, J lost 2 bases, and 8 bases stayed unmatched. Germline CDR1 and CDR2: SGHNT and YYREEE (reference sequence). The CDR3 extends over 16 amino acids.

This clonotype was observed at least ten times. The rearrangement uses TRBV11-2 and TRBJ2-1; 8 nucleotides match TRBD1. This CDR3 is built from 18 residues. Germline CDR1 is SGHAT and CDR2 is FQNNGV. Germline trimming cut 3 bases from V and 6 bases from J; bases unmatched to any gene: 16. The CDR3 loop reads CASSFRDRFQPRTNEQFF. As DNA, the CDR3 is TGTGCCAGCAGCTTTCGGGACAGGTTTCAGCCGCGCACCAATGAGCAGTTCTTC.

This clonotype was seen repeatedly, ten times or more. This chain links TRBV29-1 with TRBJ2-7; the match to TRBD1 covers 11 bases. The CDR3 spans 18 residues. Germline V CDR1 and CDR2: SQVTM, ANQGSEA. The V and J ends lost 2 bases and 0 bases, in that order; junction bases with no gene match: 12. The CDR3 DNA sequence: TGCAGCGTTGAAATGGGGGGACAGGGGGTCGTAAACTCCTACGAGCAGTACTTC. Protein sequence: CSVEMGGQGVVNSYEQYF.

This chain connects TRBV6-1 to TRBJ1-5; D perhaps matches TRBD1 (6 bases). The CDR3 runs to 15 residues. Trimming pared 2 bases from V and 6 bases from J, leaving 14 bases between. Germline loops: CDR1 MNHNS, CDR2 SASEGT. CDR3 in amino acids: CASSELAGGGQPQHF. CDR3 coding DNA: TGTGCCAGCAGTGAACTCGCGGGGGGCGGTCAGCCCCAGCATTTT.

This rearrangement joins TRBV9 to TRBJ2-7; TRBD2 matches 8 bases. J gave up 3 bases and V 2 bases, and 7 bases lay outside the gene matches. Germline CDR1 and CDR2: SGDLS and YYNGEE. The CDR3 loop spans 15 amino acids. The CDR3 bases are TGTGCCAGCAGCGTCTCTTCTAGCGGGCTCTACGAGCAGTACTTC. Its translation is CASSVSSSGLYEQYF.

This clonotype has ten or more counts. The chain is built from TRBV12-3 or TRBV12-4 and TRBJ1-1, with 10 bases identical to TRBD1. Germline trimming cut 0 bases from V and 0 bases from J; bases unmatched to any gene: 10. This CDR3 is built from 19 residues. DNA for the CDR3: TGTGCCAGCAGTTTAGCGGTGCGACAGGGGGCGCAGATGAACACTGAAGCTTTCTTT. It is translated as CASSLAVRQGAQMNTEAFF.

This clonotype was observed a handful of times. The V gene is TRBV5-1, the J gene TRBJ2-7, with 8 nucleotides matching TRBD2. This CDR3 is 14 amino acids long. V dropped 4 bases and J dropped 3; count of bases not matched to a gene: 6. Germline V gene data show CDR1 as SGHRS and CDR2 as YFSETQ. The CDR3 bases are TGCGCCAGCAGCCCTAGCGGGCGTTTCTACGAGCAGTACTTC. Translating gives CASSPSGRFYEQYF.

This clonotype was recorded at least ten times. This chain links TRBV29-1 with TRBJ2-7; D is possibly TRBD1 or TRBD2 (5 bases each). Germline V gene data show CDR1 as SQVTM and CDR2 as ANQGSEA. The CDR3 has 12 amino acids. V lost 7 bases to trimming and J lost 2 bases, with 12 bases between them. CDR3 coding DNA: TGCAGCGCCTGGGGACGGACCTACGAGCAGTACTTC. Translating gives CSAWGRTYEQYF.

Only a few counts were recorded for this clonotype. The V gene is TRBV29-1, the J gene TRBJ2-7; 10 nucleotides line up with TRBD2. This CDR3 has 13 amino acids. CDR1 and CDR2 (germline): SQVTM, ANQGSEA. V lost 6 bases to trimming and J lost 3 bases; unmatched junction nucleotides: 5. CDR3 DNA sequence: TGCAGCGTGTGGGCTAGCGGGAGCTACGAGCAGTACTTC. Translation gives CSVWASGSYEQYF.

In this sample, this clonotype turned up many times. The V call is TRBV20-1, the J call TRBJ2-5; D gene ambiguous. CDR3 size: 14 residues. V shed 3 bases and J shed 1 base, with 12 bases lying between them. Germline CDR1 and CDR2: DFQATT and SNEGSKA (reference sequence). CDR3 bases: TGCAGTGCTAGTTCGTCGGCAGTCCAAGAGACCCAGTACTTC. Encoded protein: CSASSSAVQETQYF.

This clonotype appeared many times. V gene TRBV28 combines with J gene TRBJ1-1; 8 nucleotides match TRBD1. The J segment lost 6 bases and the V segment lost 3 bases, leaving 6 bases of the junction unmatched. The V gene's germline CDR1 is MDHEN and CDR2 SYDVKM. CDR3 size: 14 residues. For the CDR3, the DNA is TGTGCCAGCAGTTTTCCAGGGGGCGCTTCTGAAGCTTTCTTT. Translating it yields CASSFPGGASEAFF.

The chain links TRBV19 to TRBJ1-5; no clear D gene. The germline V gene encodes CDR1 LNHDA and CDR2 SQIVND (reference sequence). This CDR3 region has 13 residues. V was cut by 3 bases and J by 10 bases, with 13 bases left in between. The chain's CDR3 is CASSIEGLGPQHF. The CDR3 bases are TGTGCCAGTAGTATTGAAGGCCTGGGACCCCAGCATTTT.